Detailed here is one T cell receptor beta chain. The data were taken from a study of blood T cell repertoires in COVID-19. The wider study: The samples span acute and convalescent COVID-19 from the United States, Italy and Spain.

Germline V gene sequence: CDR1 SGHKS, CDR2 YYEKEE (reference sequence). V gave up 4 bases and J gave up 3 bases, with 11 bases separating them. The CDR3 loop spans 14 amino acids. Sequenced by immunoSEQ multiplex PCR; TCRdb stores in-frame clones only, minus some. Here the sample spans about 250,000 clones, 70% to 90% being singletons. Recruits, aged about 18 to 89 years, lived in around 24 US areas. The chain couples TRBV5-5 to TRBJ1-5; D remains ambiguous. This sequence originates from a man between 35 and 55 years old who had recovered from COVID-19. Source material: PBMCs or T cells enriched from blood (not recorded which). The CDR3 sequence is CASSRSGVNQPQHF. The DNA of the CDR3 is TGTGCCAGCAGCCGGTCCGGGGTCAATCAGCCCCAGCATTTT.